The rows below give T cell receptor beta chains drawn from one sample of a study of blood T cell repertoires in COVID-19. Assay: immunoSEQ multiplex PCR; the TCRdb copy retains only in-frame clones and omits some. The data contain about 36,000 clones, approximately 78% of them seen just once; the ten biggest clones take up around two fifths. The sample consisted of peripheral blood. All receptors derive from a human donor in a cohort sampled during active or convalescent COVID-19. The donor label of this sample is uncertain. Both conserved end residues are trimmed from each CDR3. The order of the fields is CDR3 protein, V gene.

ASSKQDSSGNTIY,TRBV18
ASSQSQGAGNQPQH,TRBV4-2
ASSTGRRNTEAF,TRBV6-5
ASSRDTLGAGELF,TRBV4-3
ASSGQGTNTGELF,TRBV2
ASSRGTSGGYEQY,TRBV5-1
ASQCEQY,TRBV7-3
ASSLASASGYTGELF,TRBV7-8
ASSASGATDTQY,TRBV6-2/TRBV6-3
ASSLHMNTEAF,TRBV14
ASIKNGGGNEQF,TRBV27
ATSDGGTRY,TRBV24-1
ASSTIAGGSVSTDTQY,TRBV7-2